A single sample gave rise to the 5 T cell receptor beta chains below, sequenced in a study of regulatory dendritic cells for organ transplantation. No antigens are known for them. Sequencing used immunoSEQ multiplex PCR; TCRdb keeps in-frame clones, though not all of them. The table has some 9,600 clones, around 80% seen once. Allogeneic regulatory or mature dendritic cells were co-cultured for roughly five days with CFSE-labeled sorted T cells at 1:10. Input material: memory CD4+ T cells from blood cultured with dendritic cells. As to subset: CD45RO+ memory T cells. The receptors were gathered from a human donor in good health.

The chain has TRBV11-3 and TRBJ2-1; D is possibly TRBD1 (5 bases). The CDR3 extends over 13 amino acids. Per germline, CDR1 SGHNT and CDR2 YENEEA. V was cut by 0 bases and J by 13 bases, with 13 bases left in between. In DNA, the CDR3 is TGTGCCAGCAGCTTAGATATCTCCAGGGTCCAGTTCTTC. Translation: CASSLDISRVQFF.

V usage is TRBV18 and J usage is TRBJ2-3; TRBD1 might be the D (6 bases). V was pared by 3 bases and J by 2 bases, with 12 bases between. CDR3 length equals 15 residues. The germline V gene encodes CDR1 KGHSH and CDR2 LQKENI. The CDR3 DNA sequence: TGTGCCAGCTCACCGGGACAAATACTCACAGATACGCAGTATTTT. Translation: CASSPGQILTDTQYF. The full variable domain, in which reference TRBV18 and TRBJ2-3 provide the parts outside the CDR3, is NAGVMQNPRHLVRRRGQEARLRCSPMKGHSHVYWYRQLPEEGLKFMVYLQKENIIDESGMPKERFSAEFPKEGPSILRIQQVVRGDSAAYFCASSPGQILTDTQYFGPGTRLTVL.

The rearrangement links TRBV6-6 to TRBJ2-5; tentatively, D is TRBD2 (5 bases). The germline gives CDR1 MNHNY, CDR2 SVGAGI (reference sequence). This CDR3 has 13 amino acids. Trimming stripped 6 bases from V and 0 bases from J, with 8 bases between. This CDR3 reads CASRRTDQETQYF. DNA of the CDR3: TGTGCCAGCAGAAGGACTGACCAAGAGACCCAGTACTTC.

The chain employs TRBV29-1 and TRBJ1-1, with 8 bases identical to TRBD1. The length of the CDR3 is 13 residues. After removal of 4 bases from V and 7 bases from J, the junction contained 8 bases not matched to a gene. Germline V CDR1 and CDR2: SQVTM, ANQGSEA. The chain's CDR3 is CSVGARGHLEAFF. DNA for the CDR3: TGCAGCGTTGGGGCCAGGGGGCATCTTGAAGCTTTCTTT.

This chain links TRBV6-6 with TRBJ2-2; D is uncertain. The V gene's germline CDR1 is MNHNY and CDR2 SVGAGI (reference sequence). The CDR3 has 16 amino acids. The V end lost 3 bases, the J end lost 0 bases, and 11 bases lay between the germline ends. CDR3 in DNA: TGTGCCAGCAGTTATATGGGGAACGCGAACACCGGGGAGCTGTTTTTT. Protein: CASSYMGNANTGELFF.